The rows below give T cell receptor beta chains drawn from one sample of a study of blood T cell repertoires in COVID-19. Profiling relied on immunoSEQ multiplex PCR, and the TCRdb table lists in-frame clones only, not all of them. Of about 170,000 clones detected, around 80% appear once; the ten largest clones hold around 20%. Sequenced material: PBMCs or T cells enriched from blood (not recorded which). The receptors here all came from a woman in her seventies in a cohort exposed to, infected with or recovered from COVID-19 (not recorded which). The CDR3 runs from the conserved cysteine through the conserved F or W. D genes are given only for firm matches. Size tells how often a clone was seen (once, few, many) or the class of an expanded clone, and some rows leave it out.

V,size,J,D,CDR3,DNA
TRBV10-3,NA,TRBJ1-5,NA,CAISVGQFNQPQHF,TGTGCCATCAGCGTGGGACAATTCAATCAGCCCCAGCATTTT
TRBV28,NA,TRBJ1-2,TRBD1,CASRGPRTGDDWYGYTF,TGTGCCAGCAGGGGCCCCCGGACAGGGGACGATTGGTATGGCTACACCTTC
TRBV4-1,NA,TRBJ2-7,TRBD1,CASSHENRDRSYEQYF,TGCGCCAGCAGCCATGAAAACCGGGACAGATCCTACGAGCAGTACTTC
TRBV18,NA,TRBJ2-1,TRBD1,CASSPWTGSYNEQFF,TGTGCCAGCTCACCCTGGACAGGCTCCTACAATGAGCAGTTCTTC
TRBV11-3,NA,TRBJ1-3,NA,CASSDSTSGNTIYF,TGTGCCAGCAGTGACAGCACCTCTGGAAACACCATATATTTT
TRBV19,NA,TRBJ2-1,TRBD2,CASSSSGRYNEQFF,TGTGCCAGTAGTTCAAGCGGGAGGTACAATGAGCAGTTCTTC
TRBV6-1,few,TRBJ2-7,NA,CASSEWSGEYF,TGTGCCAGCAGTGAGTGGTCGGGGGAGTACTTC
TRBV18,NA,TRBJ1-1,NA,CASSPQTAEAFF,TGTGCCAGCTCACCACAAACAGCTGAAGCTTTCTTT
TRBV18,once,TRBJ2-1,TRBD1,CASSPTGGASYEQFF,TGTGCCAGCTCACCAACAGGGGGCGCGAGCTATGAGCAGTTCTTC
TRBV6-5,few,TRBJ2-7,TRBD1,CASSLRDRVPYEQYF,TGTGCCAGCAGTCTACGGGACAGAGTACCCTACGAGCAGTACTTC
TRBV6-5,NA,TRBJ2-7,NA,CASSYGAGTSYEQYF,TGTGCCAGCAGTTACGGGGCGGGGACCTCCTACGAGCAGTACTTC
TRBV10-3,few,TRBJ2-7,TRBD1,CAISEYREGQGAKEQYF,TGTGCCATCAGTGAGTATCGGGAGGGACAGGGGGCCAAGGAGCAGTACTTC
TRBV10-3,NA,TRBJ1-1,TRBD1,CAIRLTGGSTEAFF,TGTGCCATCAGGTTGACAGGGGGTAGCACTGAAGCTTTCTTT
TRBV4-2,NA,TRBJ2-7,TRBD2,CASSQISGNAQYEQYF,TGTGCCAGCAGCCAAATTAGCGGGAACGCCCAATACGAGCAGTACTTC
TRBV7-8,NA,TRBJ2-7,NA,CASSLGGPPYEQYF,TGTGCCAGCAGCTTGGGGGGGCCCCCCTACGAGCAGTACTTC
TRBV5-4,NA,TRBJ1-5,NA,CASSTDFNQPQHF,TGTGCCAGCAGCACAGATTTCAATCAGCCCCAGCATTTT
TRBV18,NA,TRBJ2-2,NA,CASSPQGPNTGELFF,TGTGCCAGCTCACCACAGGGGCCAAACACCGGGGAGCTGTTTTTT
TRBV27,NA,TRBJ1-6,TRBD1,CASTQRPGQFNSPLHF,TGTGCCAGCACCCAAAGGCCGGGACAGTTTAATTCACCCCTCCACTTT
TRBV6-5,NA,TRBJ2-5,NA,CASSSTLTSGETQYF,TGTGCCAGCAGCTCAACCTTAACCTCGGGGGAGACCCAGTACTTC
TRBV25-1,NA,TRBJ2-4,NA,CASSEGQGNIQYF,TGTGCCAGCAGTGAAGGGCAAGGAAACATTCAGTACTTC
TRBV10-3,NA,TRBJ1-6,TRBD1,CAISESTGQGANSPLHF,TGTGCCATCAGTGAGTCTACGGGACAGGGGGCGAATTCACCCCTCCACTTT
TRBV21-1,NA,TRBJ2-7,NA,CASSKERSGRAGYF,TGTGCCAGCAGCAAAGAGCGTAGCGGGAGGGCCGGGTACTTC
TRBV11-2,NA,TRBJ1-1,NA,CASSLDRNTEAFF,TGTGCCAGCAGCTTAGACAGGAACACTGAAGCTTTCTTT
TRBV30,NA,TRBJ1-3,NA,CAWSRGPTGNTIYF,TGTGCCTGGAGCAGGGGACCTACTGGAAACACCATATATTTT
TRBV5-1,few,TRBJ1-3,NA,CASRLDSSGNTIYF,TGCGCCAGCAGATTGGATAGCTCTGGAAACACCATATATTTT
TRBV10-2,NA,TRBJ1-1,NA,CASSLGQANTEAFF,TGCGCCAGCTCATTGGGGCAGGCAAACACTGAAGCTTTCTTT
TRBV10-3,once,TRBJ2-7,TRBD2,CAISDPTSGSPYEQYF,TGTGCCATCAGTGATCCCACTAGCGGGAGTCCCTACGAGCAGTACTTC
TRBV6-2/TRBV6-3,NA,TRBJ1-2,NA,CASSSYGDYGYTF,TGTGCCAGCAGCTCCTATGGAGATTATGGCTACACCTTC
TRBV4-2,few,TRBJ2-7,TRBD2,CASSQDHTSGSPYEQYF,TGTGCCAGCAGCCAAGATCATACTAGCGGGAGTCCCTACGAGCAGTACTTC
TRBV2,NA,TRBJ1-1,TRBD1,CASSPRTGPEAEAFF,TGTGCCAGCAGTCCCCGGACAGGGCCCGAGGCTGAAGCTTTCTTT
TRBV12-3/TRBV12-4,NA,TRBJ1-2,TRBD1,CASGQGYGYTF,TGTGCCAGCGGACAGGGCTATGGCTACACCTTC
TRBV7-9,NA,TRBJ2-1,TRBD2,CASSFSRASGSNEQFF,TGTGCCAGCAGCTTCAGCCGGGCTAGCGGGAGTAATGAGCAGTTCTTC
TRBV28,NA,TRBJ1-2,TRBD1,CASSSILDRDYGYTF,TGTGCCAGCAGTTCGATCCTAGACAGGGATTACGGCTACACCTTC
TRBV4-1,few,TRBJ1-5,NA,CASSLMESNQPQHF,TGCGCCAGCAGCCTCATGGAGAGCAATCAGCCCCAGCATTTT
TRBV4-1,NA,TRBJ1-5,NA,CASSSTGLNQPQHF,TGCGCCAGCAGTTCTACAGGCCTAAATCAGCCCCAGCATTTT
TRBV5-1,NA,TRBJ2-1,TRBD1,CASSLDRGYNEQFF,TGCGCCAGCAGCTTGGACAGGGGTTACAATGAGCAGTTCTTC
TRBV14,NA,TRBJ1-2,TRBD1,CASSQVGTEGAFF,TGTGCCAGCAGCCAAGTGGGGACAGAGGGGGCCTTCTTC
TRBV10-3,NA,TRBJ2-7,TRBD2,CAISESLAGSYEQYF,TGTGCCATCAGTGAAAGTCTAGCGGGCTCCTACGAGCAGTACTTC
TRBV28,NA,TRBJ2-5,NA,CASSTLAATQETQYF,TGTGCCAGCAGTACATTAGCGGCAACTCAAGAGACCCAGTACTTC
TRBV18,NA,TRBJ1-2,TRBD1,CASSQSQGLDGYTF,TGTGCCAGCTCGCAGTCACAGGGGTTGGATGGCTACACCTTC
TRBV27,few,TRBJ1-5,NA,CASSLAGSHQPQHF,TGTGCCAGCAGTTTAGCGGGTTCTCATCAGCCCCAGCATTTT